This TCR beta chain came from a study of shared clonotypes between healthy human individuals. Every unsorted PBMC PCR replicate was loaded with around 270 ng DNA, approximately 30,000 T cell genomes. TCRdb keeps only in-frame clones here, not all; method: immunoSEQ multiplex PCR. The data hold about 490,000 clones, with about 85% observed a single time. This clone was observed once. CDR1 is MNHGY, CDR2 SVAAGI, per germline. V lost 6 bases and J 0 bases, leaving 9 bases between the germline ends. The CDR3 length is 13 residues. This TCR was recovered from a woman in her thirties or forties in good health. Some clones in this sample may be carry-over from other donors' samples. The V call is TRBV6-9, the J call TRBJ2-7; no clear D gene. The sequenced sample was PBMCs. CDR3 amino acids: CASRERPSYEQYF. The DNA of the CDR3 is TGTGCCAGCAGGGAACGGCCCTCCTACGAGCAGTACTTC.